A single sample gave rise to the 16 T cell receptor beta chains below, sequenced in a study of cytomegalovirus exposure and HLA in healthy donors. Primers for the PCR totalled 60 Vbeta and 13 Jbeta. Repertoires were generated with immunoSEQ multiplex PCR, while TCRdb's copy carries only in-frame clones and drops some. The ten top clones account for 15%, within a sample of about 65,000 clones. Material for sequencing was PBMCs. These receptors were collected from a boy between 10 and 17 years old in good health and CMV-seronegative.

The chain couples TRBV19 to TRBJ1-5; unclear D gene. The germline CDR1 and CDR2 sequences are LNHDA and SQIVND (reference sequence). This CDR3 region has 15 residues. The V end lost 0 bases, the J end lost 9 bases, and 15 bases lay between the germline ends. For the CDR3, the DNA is TGTGCCAGTAGTATAGAGGCTTCAGGTGTTTGGCCCCAGCATTTT. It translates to CASSIEASGVWPQHF.

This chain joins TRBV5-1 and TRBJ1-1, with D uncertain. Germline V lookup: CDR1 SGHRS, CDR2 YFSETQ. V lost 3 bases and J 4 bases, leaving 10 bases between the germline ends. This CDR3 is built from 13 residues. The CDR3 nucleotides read TGCGCCAGCAGCTCCCAAAGAGGCACTGAAGCTTTCTTT. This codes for CASSSQRGTEAFF.

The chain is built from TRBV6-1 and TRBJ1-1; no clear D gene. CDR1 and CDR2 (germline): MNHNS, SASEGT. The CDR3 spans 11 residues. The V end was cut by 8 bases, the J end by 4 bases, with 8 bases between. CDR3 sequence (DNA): TGTGCCAGCGCGCGGGCCACTGAAGCTTTCTTT. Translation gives CASARATEAFF.

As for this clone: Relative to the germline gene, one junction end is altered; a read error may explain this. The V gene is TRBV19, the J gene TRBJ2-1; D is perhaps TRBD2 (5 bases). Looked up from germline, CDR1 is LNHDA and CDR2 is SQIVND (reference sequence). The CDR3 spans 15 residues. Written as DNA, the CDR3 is TGTGCCAGTACTTGGGGTGGGAGCTCCGACAATGAGCAGTTCTTC. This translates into CASTWGGSSDNEQFF. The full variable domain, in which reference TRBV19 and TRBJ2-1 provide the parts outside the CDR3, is DGGITQSPKYLFRKEGQNVTLSCEQNLNHDAMYWYRQDPGQGLRLIYYSQIVNDFQKGDIAEGYSVSREKKESFPLTVTSAQKNPTAFYLCASTWGGSSDNEQFFGPGTRLTVL.

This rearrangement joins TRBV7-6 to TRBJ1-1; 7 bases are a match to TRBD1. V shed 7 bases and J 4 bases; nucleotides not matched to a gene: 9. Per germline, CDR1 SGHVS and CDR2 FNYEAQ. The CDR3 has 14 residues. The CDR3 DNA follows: TGTGCCAGCATACGATCGACAGGGAGCACTGAAGCTTTCTTT. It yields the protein CASIRSTGSTEAFF. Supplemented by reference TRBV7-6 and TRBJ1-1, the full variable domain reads GAGVSQSPRYKVTKRGQDVALRCDPISGHVSLYWYRQALGQGPEFLTYFNYEAQQDKSGLPNDRFSAERPEGSISTLTIQRTEQRDSAMYRCASIRSTGSTEAFFGQGTRLTVV.

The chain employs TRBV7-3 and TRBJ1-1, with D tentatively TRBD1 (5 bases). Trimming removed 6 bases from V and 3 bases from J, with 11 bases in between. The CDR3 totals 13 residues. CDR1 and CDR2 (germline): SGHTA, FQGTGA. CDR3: CASRLLTDTEAFF. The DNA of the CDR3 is TGTGCCAGCAGGTTATTGACAGACACTGAAGCTTTCTTT.

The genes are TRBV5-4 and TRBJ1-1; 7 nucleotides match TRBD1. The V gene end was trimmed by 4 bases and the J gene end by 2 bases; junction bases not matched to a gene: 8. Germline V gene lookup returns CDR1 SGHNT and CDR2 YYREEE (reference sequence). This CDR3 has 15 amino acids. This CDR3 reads CASSPYPGGNTEAFF. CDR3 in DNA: TGTGCCAGCAGCCCTTATCCAGGGGGTAACACTGAAGCTTTCTTT.

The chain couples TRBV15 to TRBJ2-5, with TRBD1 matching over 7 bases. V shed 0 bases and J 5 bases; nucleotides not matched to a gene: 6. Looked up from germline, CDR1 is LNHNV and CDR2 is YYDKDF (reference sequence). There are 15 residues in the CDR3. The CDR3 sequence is CATSRDWATGETQYF. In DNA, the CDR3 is TGTGCCACCAGCAGAGATTGGGCGACAGGGGAGACCCAGTACTTC.

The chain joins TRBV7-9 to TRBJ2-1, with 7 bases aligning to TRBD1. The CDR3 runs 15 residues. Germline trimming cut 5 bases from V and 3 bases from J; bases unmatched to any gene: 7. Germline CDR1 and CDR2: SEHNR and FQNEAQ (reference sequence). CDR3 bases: TGTGCCAGCAGCCGACCGGGACAGATCTACAATGAGCAGTTCTTC. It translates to CASSRPGQIYNEQFF.

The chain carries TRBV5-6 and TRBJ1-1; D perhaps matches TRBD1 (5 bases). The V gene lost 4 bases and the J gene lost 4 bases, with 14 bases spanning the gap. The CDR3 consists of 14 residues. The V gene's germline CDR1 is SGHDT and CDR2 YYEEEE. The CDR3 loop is CASSEGGDVTEAFF. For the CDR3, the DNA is TGTGCCAGCAGCGAGGGAGGGGACGTCACTGAAGCTTTCTTT.

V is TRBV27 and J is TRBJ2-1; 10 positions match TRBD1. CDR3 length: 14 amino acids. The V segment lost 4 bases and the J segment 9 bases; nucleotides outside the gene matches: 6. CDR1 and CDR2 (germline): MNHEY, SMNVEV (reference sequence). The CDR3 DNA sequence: TGTGCCAGCAGTTCAGACAGGGGGCTAGGTGAGCAGTTCTTC. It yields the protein CASSSDRGLGEQFF.

CDR3 bases: TGTGCCAGCAGTGGCGGAGCGAACGCTAACTATGGCTACACCTTC. Amino acid sequence: CASSGGANANYGYTF. The chain links TRBV6-1 to TRBJ1-2; D is undetermined. Trimming pared 4 bases from V and 0 bases from J, leaving 12 bases between. Germline lookup yields CDR1 MNHNS and CDR2 SASEGT. This CDR3 spans 15 amino acids.

The CDR3 is CASSIGGRISSPLHF. Here the CDR3 DNA reads TGTGCCAGTAGTATAGGAGGGAGAATTAGTTCACCCCTCCACTTT. V is TRBV19 and J is TRBJ1-6, with D uncertain. Germline lookup yields CDR1 LNHDA and CDR2 SQIVND (reference sequence). The CDR3 is made up of 15 amino acids. V dropped 1 base and J dropped 9 bases, with 13 bases sitting between them.

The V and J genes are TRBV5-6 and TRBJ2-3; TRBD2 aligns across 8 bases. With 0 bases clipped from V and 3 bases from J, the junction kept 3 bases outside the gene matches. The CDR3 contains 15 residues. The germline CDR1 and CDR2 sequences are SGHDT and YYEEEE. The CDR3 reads CASSLAGGGTDTQYF. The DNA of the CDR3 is TGTGCCAGCAGCTTGGCGGGAGGGGGGACAGATACGCAGTATTTT.

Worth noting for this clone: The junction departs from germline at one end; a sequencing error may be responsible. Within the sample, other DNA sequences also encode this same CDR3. CDR3 in amino acids: CASSPSGRVGETQYF. As DNA, the CDR3 is TGCGCCAGCAGCCCTAGCGGGAGGGTGGGAGAGACCCAGTACTTC. The chain carries TRBV9 and TRBJ2-5; the match to TRBD2 covers 12 bases. Germline CDR1 and CDR2: SGDLS and YYNGEE. There are 15 residues in the CDR3.

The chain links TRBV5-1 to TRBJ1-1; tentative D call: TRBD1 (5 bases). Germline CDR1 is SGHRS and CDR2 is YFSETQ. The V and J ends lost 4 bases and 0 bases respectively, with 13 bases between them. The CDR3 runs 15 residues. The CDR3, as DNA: TGCGCCAGCAGCGACCCGGACAAGATGAACACTGAAGCTTTCTTT. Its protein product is CASSDPDKMNTEAFF.